This T cell receptor beta chain was recorded in a study of beta chain features in type 1 diabetes. In total, each donor contributed a single heparinised blood draw that averaged around 100 mL. Sorting of CD4+ naive, central memory, regulatory and stem cell-like memory cells was performed via CD45RO/CCR7/CD25/CD127/CD95/CD27. Whole-study results and caveats: A greater similarity of naive, central memory and Treg TCRB repertoires was seen among patients than among healthy donors. The study found moderately but significantly shorter TCRB CDR3s in all four CD4+ subsets of Type 1 diabetes patients.

The authors reverse transcribed all of the isolated RNA, so sequencing captured expressed TCRB transcripts. The average output of naive, central memory and regulatory T cell samples was around 3.5 million reads. TCRdb keeps only in-frame clones here, not all; method: immunoSEQ multiplex PCR. The sample consists of around 160,000 clones, around 63% of them appearing once. This CDR3 comprises 11 residues. Trimming removed 8 bases from V and 5 bases from J, with 10 bases in between. The germline V gene has CDR1 DFQATT and CDR2 SNEGSKA (reference sequence). In the case of this clone: The antigen is undetermined.

This clonotype originated in a man aged 25 to 40 with type 1 diabetes. The sample consisted of naive CD4+ T cells from blood. The gene calls are TRBV20-1 and TRBJ2-1, with a weak D call TRBD1 (6 bases). CDR3 sequence reads: CSSRGHNEQFF. In nucleotides, the CDR3 is TGCAGTTCCAGGGGTCACAATGAGCAGTTCTTC.